This entry is about one T cell receptor beta chain. Its antigen is as yet unknown. Molecular barcoding with unique molecular identifiers was used for the TCRbeta library. TCRdb independently ran MiXCR on the PCR reads; one entry per CDR3 protein. The sample contains about 830,000 distinct CDR3 sequences, around 17% of which appear only once. The data stem from a study of T-cell reconstitution after alpha-beta-depleted transplantation in children. Study-wide findings and caveats: When one year had passed after transplant, most T-cell counts and diversity came from newly produced T cells. TCRbeta diversity was high at day 60 in some patients (a result of surviving recipient T cells and thymic progenitors). Two months or so post-transplant, alpha-beta T cells reportedly derived from several hundred expanded graft clones.

The TCR sequence derives from a male patient aged 5 to 17 who had a stem cell transplant for acute lymphoblastic leukemia, so the T cells may come from the graft donor. Sequenced material: PBMCs, mostly from graft donor cells, taken 360 days after TCRalphabeta/CD19-depleted stem cell transplant.

CDR3 nucleotides: TGTGCCAGCAGCGCGGGACTGGCAATAGGATATGAGCAGTTCTTC. Encoded protein: CASSAGLAIGYEQFF. The V and J genes are TRBV9 and TRBJ2-1, with a possible D match to TRBD2 (6 bases). The germline gives CDR1 SGDLS, CDR2 YYNGEE. V was pared by 3 bases and J by 8 bases, with 18 bases between. The CDR3 is 15 amino acids.